These 21 T cell receptor beta chains were sequenced from one sample in a study. TCRdb independently ran MiXCR on the 5' RACE reads; one entry per CDR3 protein. Of fewer than 8,500 distinct CDR3 sequences in the sample, 65% to 70% are singletons; the top ten hold 3.5% to 5.5%. The specimen sequenced was tumor-infiltrating naive CD4+ T cells sorted from the breast tumor. This sample's subset: naive CD4+ T cells, CD4+CD45RA+CD25-. Receptors originate from a female donor with breast cancer.

This clonotype has only one observation. The chain uses TRBV29-1 and TRBJ2-2; unclear D gene. Trimming shortened V by 4 bases and J by 5 bases, and 8 bases separated the two germline ends. This CDR3 region has 12 residues. Per the germline V gene, CDR1 is SQVTM and CDR2 is ANQGSEA. The DNA of the CDR3 is TGCAGCGTTGCGGCGGCGACCGGGGAGCTGTTTTTT. Its protein is CSVAAATGELFF.

V and J are TRBV4-2 and TRBJ2-7; 8 bases line up with TRBD2. Trimming at V came to 0 bases and at J to 0 bases, leaving 4 bases not matched to a gene. CDR1 is LGHNA, CDR2 YNFKEQ, per germline. This CDR3 has 16 residues. This chain's CDR3 is CASSQDGTRGSYEQYF. The CDR3, as DNA: TGTGCCAGCAGCCAAGATGGGACTAGAGGCTCCTACGAGCAGTACTTC.

About this clonotype: One end of the junction does not line up with germline, which may come from a read error. V usage is TRBV18 and J usage is TRBJ2-1; TRBD1 is a possible D gene (6 bases). The CDR3 spans 14 residues. In germline, CDR1 is KGHSH, CDR2 LQKENI. The CDR3 here is CASSPEAGENGQFF. The CDR3 nucleotides read TGTGCCAGCTCACCGGAGGCAGGGGAGAATGGGCAGTTCTTC.

CDR3 coding DNA: TGTGCCAGCAGGCCAACAGTGGCGAACAATGAGCAGTTCTTC. As protein: CASRPTVANNEQFF. The rearrangement joins TRBV7-6 to TRBJ2-1; D not resolved. Germline V gives CDR1 SGHVS, CDR2 FNYEAQ. V lost 6 bases to trimming and J lost 5 bases, with 14 bases between them. The CDR3 contains 14 residues. Based on the CDR3 plus reference TRBV7-6 and TRBJ2-1, the full variable domain is GAGVSQSPRYKVTKRGQDVALRCDPISGHVSLYWYRQALGQGPEFLTYFNYEAQQDKSGLPNDRFSAERPEGSISTLTIQRTEQRDSAMYRCASRPTVANNEQFFGPGTRLTVL.

This clonotype was observed a few times. The V call is TRBV6-5, the J call TRBJ2-5, with D perhaps TRBD1 (6 bases). V lost 4 bases and J 2 bases, leaving 11 bases between the germline ends. From germline, CDR1 is MNHEY and CDR2 SVGAGI. The CDR3 spans 14 residues. The DNA for the CDR3 is TGTGCCAGCAGTTCCGGGACAAGACAAGAGACCCAGTACTTC. Amino acid sequence: CASSSGTRQETQYF.

This rearrangement joins TRBV5-1 to TRBJ1-6, with TRBD1 as a possible D gene (6 bases). Between the trimmed V and J ends, which lost 0 bases and 5 bases, there was a span of 9 bases. Germline V lookup: CDR1 SGHRS, CDR2 YFSETQ. CDR3 length equals 15 residues. DNA of the CDR3: TGCGCCAGCAGCTTGGACAGGGCGAATAATTCACCCCTCCACTTT. Its translation is CASSLDRANNSPLHF.

This chain connects TRBV5-4 to TRBJ2-3; the match to TRBD2 covers 8 bases. V dropped 3 bases and J dropped 2; count of bases not matched to a gene: 8. The germline V gene encodes CDR1 SGHNT and CDR2 YYREEE (reference sequence). The CDR3 runs to 16 residues. CDR3 DNA sequence: TGTGCCAGCAGCTCACAGCGGGAGACGATCACAGATACGCAGTATTTT. Translated: CASSSQRETITDTQYF.

The chain uses TRBV5-1 and TRBJ2-1; D gene unclear. The V gene lost 4 bases and the J gene lost 4 bases, with 9 bases spanning the gap. The germline CDR1 and CDR2 sequences are SGHRS and YFSETQ. The CDR3 loop spans 13 amino acids. This chain's CDR3 is CASSVTPYNEQFF. The CDR3 bases are TGCGCCAGCAGCGTGACACCGTACAATGAGCAGTTCTTC.

This sequence joins TRBV7-9 and TRBJ1-1; D may be TRBD1 (5 bases). This CDR3 is 15 amino acids long. The V end was cut by 1 base, the J end by 1 base, with 10 bases between. CDR1 and CDR2 from the germline V gene are SEHNR and FQNEAQ (reference sequence). The CDR3 bases are TGTGCCAGCAGCTTAGATGGGGGGTCGAACACTGAAGCTTTCTTT. This gives the protein CASSLDGGSNTEAFF. The whole variable domain, filled in from reference TRBV7-9 and TRBJ1-1, reads DTGVSQNPRHKITKRGQNVTFRCDPISEHNRLYWYRQTLGQGPEFLTYFQNEAQLEKSRLLSDRFSAERPKGSFSTLEIQRTEQGDSAMYLCASSLDGGSNTEAFFGQGTRLTVV.

The rearrangement uses TRBV24-1 and TRBJ2-1, with 7 bases identical to TRBD2. The ends lost 6 bases at V and 4 bases at J; junction bases unmatched: 5. Germline CDR1 KGHDR, CDR2 SFDVKD. This CDR3 is built from 14 residues. CDR3 sequence reads: CATSLAGVYNEQFF. The CDR3 DNA reads TGTGCCACCAGTCTCGCGGGAGTGTACAATGAGCAGTTCTTC.

As regards this clonotype: The junction departs from the called germline gene at one end, perhaps through a read error. V gene TRBV5-1 combines with J gene TRBJ2-7, with D tentatively TRBD1 or TRBD2 (5 bases each). The CDR3 spans 14 residues. Germline CDR1 is SGHRS and CDR2 is YFSETQ. The CDR3 protein is CASSLARLRDEQYF. CDR3 sequence (DNA): TGCGCCAGCAGCTTGGCTCGTCTCCGGGACGAGCAATACTTC.

The V gene is TRBV7-3, the J gene TRBJ2-2, with no clear D. Germline values: CDR1 SGHTA, CDR2 FQGTGA. The CDR3 runs to 12 residues. V gave up 6 bases and J gave up 5 bases, with 7 bases separating them. The CDR3 DNA follows: TGTGCCAGCAGGGAAGGGACCGGGGAGCTGTTTTTT. It encodes CASREGTGELFF.

This chain uses TRBV20-1 with TRBJ2-3; either TRBD1 or TRBD2 may fit D (5 bases each). Trimming cost V 6 bases and J 0 bases, with 19 bases left between them. CDR3 length equals 16 residues. CDR1 is DFQATT, CDR2 SNEGSKA, per germline (reference sequence). The CDR3 reads CSARADTLTSTDTQYF. CDR3 nucleotide sequence: TGCAGTGCCCGAGCGGACACCCTTACTAGCACAGATACGCAGTATTTT.

The chain is built from TRBV30 and TRBJ1-1; TRBD1 matches at 7 bases. CDR3 length: 18 residues. J was trimmed by 0 bases and V by 0 bases; bases with no gene match: 13. Germline V gene data show CDR1 as GTSNPN and CDR2 as SVGIG (reference sequence). CDR3: CAWSVPPWTGTMNTEAFF. As DNA, the CDR3 is TGTGCCTGGAGTGTACCCCCGTGGACAGGAACCATGAACACTGAAGCTTTCTTT.

The rearrangement joins TRBV5-4 to TRBJ2-2, with D possibly being TRBD2 (5 bases). This CDR3 comprises 13 residues. Trimming took 10 bases from V and 1 from J, leaving 11 bases between them. Germline V CDR1 and CDR2: SGHNT, YYREEE (reference sequence). The CDR3 loop is CAVGRENTGELFF. CDR3 nucleotides: TGTGCCGTTGGCCGGGAGAACACCGGGGAGCTGTTTTTT.

The chain combines TRBV6-6 with TRBJ1-5; 12 bases map to TRBD1. Per germline, CDR1 MNHNY and CDR2 SVGAGI (reference sequence). V lost 6 bases to trimming and J lost 1 base; unmatched junction nucleotides: 1. CDR3 size: 15 residues. CDR3 protein: CASRGQGASNQPQHF. CDR3 nucleotide sequence: TGTGCCAGCAGGGGACAGGGGGCGAGCAATCAGCCCCAGCATTTT.

The chain has TRBV5-4 and TRBJ1-1; 7 nucleotides match TRBD1. Per the germline V gene, CDR1 is SGHNT and CDR2 is YYREEE (reference sequence). CDR3 length equals 15 residues. The ends lost 0 bases at V and 6 bases at J; junction bases unmatched: 8. In nucleotides, the CDR3 is TGTGCCAGCAGCTTGGTACAGGGGCCGTCGTCTGAAGCTTTCTTT. It is translated as CASSLVQGPSSEAFF.

The V gene is TRBV20-1, the J gene TRBJ2-1, with unresolved D. Germline V gene data show CDR1 as DFQATT and CDR2 as SNEGSKA (reference sequence). Trimming cost V 6 bases and J 7 bases, with 13 bases left between them. There are 12 residues in the CDR3. Written as DNA, the CDR3 is TGCAGTGCCACCACCGGCGGTAATGAGCAGTTCTTC. Translated, it gives CSATTGGNEQFF.

Details on this clonotype: The junction does not match germline at one end; this may be a read error. The genes are TRBV15 and TRBJ2-5, with 10 nucleotides matching TRBD2. Germline CDR1 and CDR2: LNHNV and YYDKDF (reference sequence). The CDR3 totals 14 residues. Here the CDR3 DNA reads TGCGCCACCGCACTAGCGGGATTTTGGGAGACCCAGTACTTC. Its protein is CATALAGFWETQYF.

This rearrangement joins TRBV5-1 to TRBJ2-5; TRBD1 agrees at 7 bases. J gave up 1 base and V 4 bases, and 10 bases lay outside the gene matches. Germline CDR1 is SGHRS and CDR2 is YFSETQ. The CDR3 spans 16 residues. The CDR3 DNA reads as TGCGCCAGCAGCCCCAGCCTGACAGGGCGCCAAGAGACCCAGTACTTC. Protein product: CASSPSLTGRQETQYF.

The J gene is TRBJ1-2, the V gene TRBV5-4; 7 bases are a match to TRBD1. CDR1 and CDR2 (germline): SGHNT, YYREEE (reference sequence). This CDR3 contains 14 residues. V trimming: 4 bases; J trimming: 7 bases; junction bases outside the gene matches: 10. In nucleotides, the CDR3 is TGTGCCAGCAGCCGGACAGGTGATTATGGTGGCTACACCTTC. This sequence encodes CASSRTGDYGGYTF.